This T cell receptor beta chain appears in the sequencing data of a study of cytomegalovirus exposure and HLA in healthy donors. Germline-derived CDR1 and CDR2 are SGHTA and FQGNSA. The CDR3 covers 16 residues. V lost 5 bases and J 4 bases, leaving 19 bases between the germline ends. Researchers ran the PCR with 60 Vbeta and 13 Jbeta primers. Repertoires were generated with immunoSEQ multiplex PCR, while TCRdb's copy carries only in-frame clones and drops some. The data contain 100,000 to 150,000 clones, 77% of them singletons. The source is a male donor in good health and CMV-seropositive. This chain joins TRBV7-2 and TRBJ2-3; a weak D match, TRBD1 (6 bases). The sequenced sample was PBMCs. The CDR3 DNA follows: TGTGCCAGCAGCCCTCAGTCACAGGGAAGGGCAGATACGCAGTATTTT. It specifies CASSPQSQGRADTQYF.